The rows below give T cell receptor beta chains drawn from one sample of a study of T cell responses to AZD1222 COVID-19 vaccine. This table comes from immunoSEQ multiplex PCR, and its TCRdb copy is limited to in-frame clones, with some not included. The data show about 79,000 clones, about 84% seen once. This material consisted of peripheral blood, taken on day 0 of AZD1222 vaccination. The receptors were sampled from an adult in good health. Both conserved end residues are part of each CDR3. A D gene is named only where the DNA matches it firmly. Size is stated for part of the rows, as once, few or many counts, or as a class when the clone is expanded.

V gene	J gene	D gene	clone size	CDR3 protein	CDR3 DNA
TRBV5-6	TRBJ1-6	.	once	CASSLVGIGSPLHF	TGTGCCAGCAGCTTGGTTGGAATTGGATCACCCCTCCACTTT
TRBV30	TRBJ1-5	.	.	CAWSPQGIGNQPQHF	TGTGCCTGGTCACCTCAGGGGATTGGGAATCAGCCCCAGCATTTT
TRBV6-1	TRBJ1-1	.	.	CASSERYTEAFF	TGTGCCAGCAGTGAGAGATACACTGAAGCTTTCTTT
TRBV6-5	TRBJ1-5	.	.	CASSYSADQPQHF	TGTGCCAGCAGTTATAGCGCGGATCAGCCCCAGCATTTT
TRBV6-5	TRBJ2-3	.	.	CASSKPPGDTQYF	TGTGCCAGCAGCAAGCCCCCGGGAGATACGCAGTATTTT
TRBV7-8	TRBJ2-7	.	.	CASSPGVTSSYEQYF	TGTGCCAGCAGCCCAGGGGTGACGAGCTCCTACGAGCAGTACTTC
TRBV4-1	TRBJ1-5	.	.	CASSQEGSNQPQHF	TGCGCCAGCAGCCAAGAAGGCAGCAATCAGCCCCAGCATTTT
TRBV2	TRBJ1-2	.	.	CASIGPSPNYGYTF	TGTGCCAGCATTGGGCCGTCCCCTAACTATGGCTACACCTTC
TRBV4-1	TRBJ1-4	TRBD1	.	CASGDRVNEKLFF	TGCGCCAGCGGGGACAGGGTAAATGAAAAACTGTTTTTT
TRBV11-2	TRBJ2-7	.	few	CASSLEPSSYEQYF	TGTGCCAGCAGCTTAGAGCCGAGCTCCTACGAGCAGTACTTC
TRBV4-1	TRBJ2-3	.	.	CASSQAASTDTQYF	TGCGCCAGCAGCCAAGCGGCAAGCACAGATACGCAGTATTTT
TRBV5-4	TRBJ2-1	.	once	CASSLFGGRYNEQFF	TGTGCCAGCAGCTTGTTCGGCGGACGTTACAATGAGCAGTTCTTC
TRBV6-1	TRBJ1-6	.	.	CASSEAPRYNSPLHF	TGTGCCAGCAGTGAAGCCCCCCGATATAATTCACCCCTCCACTTT
TRBV19	TRBJ1-5	.	.	CASSEGLNQPQHF	TGTGCCAGTAGTGAAGGACTCAATCAGCCCCAGCATTTT
TRBV28	TRBJ1-4	TRBD1	.	CASSFQGAANEKLFF	TGTGCCAGCAGTTTTCAGGGGGCGGCTAATGAAAAACTGTTTTTT
TRBV7-8	TRBJ1-4	.	.	CASSGRGTEAGKLFF	TGTGCCAGCAGCGGCCGTGGGACGGAGGCTGGAAAACTGTTTTTT
TRBV5-5	TRBJ1-1	TRBD1	.	CASSLVQGAGTEAFF	TGTGCCAGCAGCTTGGTGCAGGGGGCGGGCACTGAAGCTTTCTTT
TRBV5-1	TRBJ2-5	.	once	CASSLSGTKETQYF	TGCGCCAGCAGCTTGTCAGGGACCAAAGAGACCCAGTACTTC
TRBV7-8	TRBJ2-2	.	.	CASSLDVTGELFF	TGTGCCAGCAGCTTAGACGTCACCGGGGAGCTGTTTTTT
TRBV19	TRBJ2-3	.	.	CASKGRPSTDTQYF	TGTGCCAGTAAGGGCAGACCTAGCACAGATACGCAGTATTTT
TRBV6-6	TRBJ1-3	.	.	CASRTSTVSGNTIYF	TGTGCCAGCCGAACGTCGACGGTCTCTGGAAACACCATATATTTT
TRBV4-2	TRBJ1-5	.	.	CASSREGNSGLNQPQHF	TGTGCCAGCAGCCGGGAGGGGAATTCGGGACTTAATCAGCCCCAGCATTTT
TRBV28	TRBJ2-6	TRBD1	.	CASSTGGTGANVLTF	TGTGCCAGCAGCACAGGGGGCACAGGGGCCAACGTCCTGACTTTC
TRBV6-5	TRBJ2-3	.	once	CASSYSYTQYF	TGTGCCAGCAGTTACTCCTATACGCAGTATTTT
TRBV11-2	TRBJ1-4	.	.	CASSLGQSTNEKLFF	TGTGCCAGCAGCTTAGGGCAGTCAACTAATGAAAAACTGTTTTTT
TRBV25-1	TRBJ2-1	.	once	CATETEDAIYEQFF	TGTGCCACCGAAACAGAGGATGCAATCTATGAGCAGTTCTTC
TRBV6-1	TRBJ1-2	TRBD1	.	CASSDHRGVRYTF	TGTGCCAGCAGTGATCACAGGGGTGTACGCTACACCTTC
TRBV11-3	TRBJ2-1	.	.	CASSSTNNEQFF	TGTGCCAGCAGCTCTACTAACAATGAGCAGTTCTTC
TRBV4-2	TRBJ2-3	TRBD2	.	CASSQSSAGLAGDTQYF	TGTGCCAGCAGCCAAAGCTCTGCGGGACTAGCGGGAGATACGCAGTATTTT
TRBV11-2	TRBJ1-6	.	.	CASSLGPGSYNSPLHF	TGTGCCAGCAGCTTAGGTCCAGGTTCCTATAATTCACCCCTCCACTTT
TRBV30	TRBJ1-6	.	.	CAWSVETGGEGLNSPLHF	TGTGCCTGGAGTGTAGAAACGGGGGGCGAGGGTTTGAATTCACCCCTCCACTTT
TRBV6-1	TRBJ1-2	TRBD1	.	CASSEAGGSNYGYTF	TGTGCCAGCAGTGAAGCAGGGGGCTCGAACTATGGCTACACCTTC
TRBV28	TRBJ1-6	.	.	CASRVGILNSPLHF	TGTGCCAGCAGGGTAGGGATCCTGAATTCACCCCTCCACTTT
TRBV6-5	TRBJ1-3	.	.	CASSPTVDSGNTIYF	TGTGCCAGCAGTCCGACGGTTGACTCTGGAAACACCATATATTTT
TRBV6-6	TRBJ1-1	.	.	CASSYRGGQGNTEAFF	TGTGCCAGCAGTTACCGAGGGGGACAAGGGAACACTGAAGCTTTCTTT
TRBV3-1/TRBV3-2	TRBJ1-6	.	once	CASSPLGRGNSPLHF	TGTGCCAGCAGCCCCTTGGGACGGGGAAATTCACCCCTCCACTTT
TRBV12-5	TRBJ2-1	TRBD1	.	CASGLRGGVSYNEQFF	TGTGCTAGTGGTTTGCGAGGGGGCGTTTCCTACAATGAGCAGTTCTTC
TRBV2	TRBJ1-1	.	.	CASKGTAGTEAFF	TGTGCCAGCAAAGGGACCGCCGGAACTGAAGCTTTCTTT
TRBV5-1	TRBJ2-3	.	.	CASSLQGSGTDTQYF	TGCGCCAGCAGCTTGCAGGGGAGCGGCACAGATACGCAGTATTTT
TRBV4-1	TRBJ2-1	.	.	CASSQDAILNEQFF	TGCGCCAGCAGCCAAGATGCAATATTGAATGAGCAGTTCTTC
TRBV28	TRBJ1-1	TRBD1	.	CASSPQGQGGTEAFF	TGTGCCAGCAGTCCCCAGGGACAGGGGGGCACTGAAGCTTTCTTT
TRBV2	TRBJ1-5	.	.	CASSQGLSGQPQHF	TGTGCCAGCAGTCAAGGGCTTTCAGGTCAGCCCCAGCATTTT
TRBV3-1/TRBV3-2	TRBJ2-5	TRBD2	.	CASRLAGPQETQYF	TGTGCCAGCAGGCTAGCGGGGCCTCAAGAGACCCAGTACTTC